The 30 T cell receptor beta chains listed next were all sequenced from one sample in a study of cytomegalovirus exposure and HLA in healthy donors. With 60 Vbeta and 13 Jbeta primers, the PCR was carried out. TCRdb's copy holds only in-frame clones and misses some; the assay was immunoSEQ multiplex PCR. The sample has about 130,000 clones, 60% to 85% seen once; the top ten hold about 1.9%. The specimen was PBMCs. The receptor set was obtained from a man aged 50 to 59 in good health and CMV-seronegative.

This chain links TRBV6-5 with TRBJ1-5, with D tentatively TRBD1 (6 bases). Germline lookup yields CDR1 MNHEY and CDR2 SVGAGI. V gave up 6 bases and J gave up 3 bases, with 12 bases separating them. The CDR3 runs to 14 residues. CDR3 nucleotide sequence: TGTGCCAGCAGCCGCGGACAGCTCAATCAGCCCCAGCATTTT. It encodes CASSRGQLNQPQHF.

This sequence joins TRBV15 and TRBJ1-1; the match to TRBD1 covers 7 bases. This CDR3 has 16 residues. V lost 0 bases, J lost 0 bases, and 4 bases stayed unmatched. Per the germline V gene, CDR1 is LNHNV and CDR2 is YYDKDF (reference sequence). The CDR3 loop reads CATSRDRDSLNTEAFF. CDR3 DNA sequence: TGTGCCACCAGCAGAGATAGGGACAGTCTGAACACTGAAGCTTTCTTT.

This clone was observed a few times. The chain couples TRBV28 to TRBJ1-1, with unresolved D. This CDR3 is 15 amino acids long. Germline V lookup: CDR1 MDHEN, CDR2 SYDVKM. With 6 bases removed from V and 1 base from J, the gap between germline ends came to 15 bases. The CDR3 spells CASSEPTRGNTEAFF. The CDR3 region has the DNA TGTGCCAGCAGCGAACCAACACGGGGGAACACTGAAGCTTTCTTT.

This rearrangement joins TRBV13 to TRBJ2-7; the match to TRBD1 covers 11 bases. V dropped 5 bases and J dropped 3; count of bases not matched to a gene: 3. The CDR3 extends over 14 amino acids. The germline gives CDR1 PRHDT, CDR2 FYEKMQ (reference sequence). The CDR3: CASSQGTGGYEQYF. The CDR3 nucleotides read TGTGCCAGCAGCCAAGGGACAGGGGGCTACGAGCAGTACTTC.

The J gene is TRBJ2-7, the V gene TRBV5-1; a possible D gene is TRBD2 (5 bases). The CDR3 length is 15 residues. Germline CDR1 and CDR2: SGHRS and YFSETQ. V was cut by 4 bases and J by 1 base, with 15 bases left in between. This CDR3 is CASSPTDSPSYEQYV. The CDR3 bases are TGCGCCAGCAGCCCGACGGACTCCCCTTCCTACGAGCAGTACGTC.

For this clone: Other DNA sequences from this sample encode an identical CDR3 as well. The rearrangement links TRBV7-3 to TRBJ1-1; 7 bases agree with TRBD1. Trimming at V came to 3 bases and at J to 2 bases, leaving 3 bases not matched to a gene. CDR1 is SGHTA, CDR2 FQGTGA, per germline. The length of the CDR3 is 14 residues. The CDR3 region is CASSLNRGNTEAFF. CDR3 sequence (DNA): TGTGCCAGCAGCTTGAACAGGGGTAACACTGAAGCTTTCTTT.

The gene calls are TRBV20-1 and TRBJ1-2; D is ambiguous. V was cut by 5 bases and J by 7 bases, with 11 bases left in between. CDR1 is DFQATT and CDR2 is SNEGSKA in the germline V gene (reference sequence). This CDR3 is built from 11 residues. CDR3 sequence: CSARGVSGYTF. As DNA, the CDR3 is TGCAGTGCTCGGGGAGTTAGTGGCTACACCTTC.

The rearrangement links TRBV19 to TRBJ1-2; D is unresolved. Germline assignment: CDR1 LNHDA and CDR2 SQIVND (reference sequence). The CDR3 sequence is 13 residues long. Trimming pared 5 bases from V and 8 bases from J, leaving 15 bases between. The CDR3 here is CASSEGAVRGYTF. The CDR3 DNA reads TGTGCCAGTAGTGAGGGAGCTGTAAGAGGCTACACCTTC.

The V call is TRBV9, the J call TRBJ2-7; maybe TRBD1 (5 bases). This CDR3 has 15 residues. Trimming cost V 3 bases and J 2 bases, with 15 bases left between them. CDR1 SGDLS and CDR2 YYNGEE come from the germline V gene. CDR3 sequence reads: CASSEGASDTYEQYF. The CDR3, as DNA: TGTGCCAGCAGCGAAGGGGCGAGTGACACCTACGAGCAGTACTTC.

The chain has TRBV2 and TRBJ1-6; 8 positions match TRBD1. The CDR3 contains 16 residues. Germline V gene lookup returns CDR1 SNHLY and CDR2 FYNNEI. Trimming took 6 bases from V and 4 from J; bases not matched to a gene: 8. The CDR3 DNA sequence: TGTGCCAGCAGGCCTGAGACAGGGGAGTATAATTCACCCCTCCACTTT. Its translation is CASRPETGEYNSPLHF.

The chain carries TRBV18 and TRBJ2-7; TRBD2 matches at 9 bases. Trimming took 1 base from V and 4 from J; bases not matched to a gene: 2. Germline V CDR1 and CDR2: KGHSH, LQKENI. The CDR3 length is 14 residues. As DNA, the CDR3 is TGTGCCAGCTCACCACGGGGACTAGCTTACGAGCAGTACGTC. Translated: CASSPRGLAYEQYV.

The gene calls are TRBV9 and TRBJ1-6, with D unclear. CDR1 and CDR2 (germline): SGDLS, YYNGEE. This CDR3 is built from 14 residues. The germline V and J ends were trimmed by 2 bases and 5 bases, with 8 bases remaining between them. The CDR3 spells CASSVQTNNSPLHF. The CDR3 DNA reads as TGTGCCAGCAGCGTCCAGACTAATAATTCACCCCTCCACTTT.

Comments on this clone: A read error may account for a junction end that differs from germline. CDR3 coding DNA: TGTGCCAGCAGTAACTCGAGGGGACAGGGACCAAAAAGCTATGGCTACACCTTC. Residues: CASSNSRGQGPKSYGYTF. The chain employs TRBV6-4 and TRBJ1-2; 9 nucleotides match TRBD1. This CDR3 region has 18 residues. The V gene's germline CDR1 is MRHNA and CDR2 SNTAGT.

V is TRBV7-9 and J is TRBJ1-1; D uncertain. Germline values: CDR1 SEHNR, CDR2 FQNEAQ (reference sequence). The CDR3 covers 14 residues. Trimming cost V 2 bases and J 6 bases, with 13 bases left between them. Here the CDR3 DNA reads TGTGCCAGCAGCTTAAGTTCGGATAGCGCTGAAGCTTTCTTT. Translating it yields CASSLSSDSAEAFF.

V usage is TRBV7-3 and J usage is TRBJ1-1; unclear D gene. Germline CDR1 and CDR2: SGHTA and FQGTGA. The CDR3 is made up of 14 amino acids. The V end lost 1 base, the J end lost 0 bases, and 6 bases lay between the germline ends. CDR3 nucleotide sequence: TGTGCCAGCAGCTTAAGTCCTATGAACACTGAAGCTTTCTTT. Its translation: CASSLSPMNTEAFF.

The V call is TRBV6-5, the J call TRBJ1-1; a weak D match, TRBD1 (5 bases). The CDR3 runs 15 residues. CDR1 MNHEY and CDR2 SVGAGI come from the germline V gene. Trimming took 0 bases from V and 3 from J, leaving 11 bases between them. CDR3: CASSYSRDSDTEAFF. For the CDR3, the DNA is TGTGCCAGCAGTTACTCTAGGGACTCGGACACTGAAGCTTTCTTT.

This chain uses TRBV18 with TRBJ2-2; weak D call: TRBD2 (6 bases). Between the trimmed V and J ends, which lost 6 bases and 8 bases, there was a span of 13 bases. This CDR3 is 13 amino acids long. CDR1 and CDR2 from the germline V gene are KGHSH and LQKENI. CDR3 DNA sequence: TGTGCCAGCTCGGGGACTGTGACTGGGGAGCTGTTTTTT. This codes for CASSGTVTGELFF.

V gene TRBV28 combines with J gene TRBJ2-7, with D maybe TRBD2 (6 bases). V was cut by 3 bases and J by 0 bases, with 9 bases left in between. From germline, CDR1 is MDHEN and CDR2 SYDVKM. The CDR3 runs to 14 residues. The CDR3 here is CASSFGGSSYEQYV. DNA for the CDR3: TGTGCCAGCAGTTTTGGGGGGAGCTCCTACGAGCAGTACGTC.

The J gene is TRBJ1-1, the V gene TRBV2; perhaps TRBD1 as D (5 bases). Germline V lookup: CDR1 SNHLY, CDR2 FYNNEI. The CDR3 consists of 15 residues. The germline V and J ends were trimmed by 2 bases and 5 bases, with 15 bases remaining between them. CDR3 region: CASSEFGGSSTEAFF. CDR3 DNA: TGTGCCAGCAGTGAATTCGGGGGGAGCAGTACTGAAGCTTTCTTT.

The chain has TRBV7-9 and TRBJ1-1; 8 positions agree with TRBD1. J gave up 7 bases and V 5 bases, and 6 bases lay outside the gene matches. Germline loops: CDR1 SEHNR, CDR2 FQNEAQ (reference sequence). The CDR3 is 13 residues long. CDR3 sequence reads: CASSNSGGVEAFF. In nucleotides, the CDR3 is TGTGCCAGCAGCAACTCAGGGGGCGTTGAAGCTTTCTTT.

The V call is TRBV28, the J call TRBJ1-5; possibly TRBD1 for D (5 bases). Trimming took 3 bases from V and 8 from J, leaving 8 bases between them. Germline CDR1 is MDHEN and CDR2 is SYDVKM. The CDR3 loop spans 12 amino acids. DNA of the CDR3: TGTGCCAGCAGTTTGGCGGACAAGCCCCAGCATTTT. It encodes CASSLADKPQHF.

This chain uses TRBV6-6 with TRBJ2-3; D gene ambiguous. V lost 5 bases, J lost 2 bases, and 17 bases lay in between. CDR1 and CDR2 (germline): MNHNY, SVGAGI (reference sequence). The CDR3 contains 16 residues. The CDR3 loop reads CASSKLTDTLTDTQYF. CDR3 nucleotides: TGTGCCAGCAGTAAACTTACCGACACTCTCACAGATACGCAGTATTTT.

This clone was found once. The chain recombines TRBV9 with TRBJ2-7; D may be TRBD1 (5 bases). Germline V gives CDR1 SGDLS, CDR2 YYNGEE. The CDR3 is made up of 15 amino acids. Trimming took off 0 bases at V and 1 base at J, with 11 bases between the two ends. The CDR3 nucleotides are TGTGCCAGCAGCGTAGCGTCCCAGGGTTCCTACGAGCAGTACTTC. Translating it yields CASSVASQGSYEQYF. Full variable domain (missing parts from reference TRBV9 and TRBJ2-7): DSGVTQTPKHLITATGQRVTLRCSPRSGDLSVYWYQQSLDQGLQFLIQYYNGEERAKGNILERFSAQQFPDLHSELNLSSLELGDSALYFCASSVASQGSYEQYFGPGTRLTVT.

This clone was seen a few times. CDR3 loop: CASRPLSGGNTGELFF. The DNA for the CDR3 is TGTGCCAGTAGGCCCCTTAGCGGGGGGAACACCGGGGAGCTGTTTTTT. The V and J genes are TRBV19 and TRBJ2-2; the match to TRBD2 covers 9 bases. This CDR3 contains 16 residues. Germline CDR1 reads LNHDA; CDR2 reads SQIVND (reference sequence). V was clipped by 6 bases and J by 1 base; unmatched bases: 6.

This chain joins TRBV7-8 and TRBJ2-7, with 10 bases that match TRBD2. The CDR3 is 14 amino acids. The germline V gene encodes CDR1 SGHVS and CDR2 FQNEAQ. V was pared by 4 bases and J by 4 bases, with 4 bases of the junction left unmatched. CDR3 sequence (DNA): TGTGCCAGCAGCTCCCGACTAGCGGGTTACGAGCAGTACTTC. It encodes CASSSRLAGYEQYF.

The CDR3 loop is CASTNLGTGKNGYTF. CDR3 nucleotide sequence: TGTGCCAGCACTAACCTTGGGACAGGGAAAAATGGCTACACCTTC. The chain is built from TRBV6-5 and TRBJ1-2; TRBD1 matches at 9 bases. This CDR3 comprises 15 residues. V shed 7 bases, J shed 6 bases, and the junction held 12 bases outside the gene matches. Germline CDR1 reads MNHEY; CDR2 reads SVGAGI.

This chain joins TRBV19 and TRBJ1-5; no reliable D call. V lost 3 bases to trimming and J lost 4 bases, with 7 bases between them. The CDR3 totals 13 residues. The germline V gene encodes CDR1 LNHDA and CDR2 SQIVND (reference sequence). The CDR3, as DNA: TGTGCCAGTAGTATGACAATTAATCAGCCCCAGCATTTT. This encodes CASSMTINQPQHF.

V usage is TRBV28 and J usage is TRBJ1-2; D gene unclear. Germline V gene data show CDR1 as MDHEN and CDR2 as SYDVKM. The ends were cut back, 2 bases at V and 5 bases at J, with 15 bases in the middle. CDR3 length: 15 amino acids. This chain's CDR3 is CASSLSIGVSYGYTF. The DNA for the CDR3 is TGTGCCAGCAGTTTAAGTATCGGGGTTTCATATGGCTACACCTTC.

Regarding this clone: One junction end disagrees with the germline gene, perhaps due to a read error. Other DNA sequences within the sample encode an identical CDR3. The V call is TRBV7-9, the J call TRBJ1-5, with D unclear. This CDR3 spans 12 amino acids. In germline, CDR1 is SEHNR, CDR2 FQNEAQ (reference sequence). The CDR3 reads CSSSLTDQPQHF. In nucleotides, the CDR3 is TGTTCCAGCAGCTTAACAGATCAGCCCCAGCATTTT.

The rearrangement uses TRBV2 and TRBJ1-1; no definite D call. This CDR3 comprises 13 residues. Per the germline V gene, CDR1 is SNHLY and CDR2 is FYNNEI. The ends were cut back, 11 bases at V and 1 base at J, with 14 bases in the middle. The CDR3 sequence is CAGKAEGNTEAFF. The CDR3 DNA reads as TGTGCCGGCAAGGCGGAGGGGAACACTGAAGCTTTCTTT.